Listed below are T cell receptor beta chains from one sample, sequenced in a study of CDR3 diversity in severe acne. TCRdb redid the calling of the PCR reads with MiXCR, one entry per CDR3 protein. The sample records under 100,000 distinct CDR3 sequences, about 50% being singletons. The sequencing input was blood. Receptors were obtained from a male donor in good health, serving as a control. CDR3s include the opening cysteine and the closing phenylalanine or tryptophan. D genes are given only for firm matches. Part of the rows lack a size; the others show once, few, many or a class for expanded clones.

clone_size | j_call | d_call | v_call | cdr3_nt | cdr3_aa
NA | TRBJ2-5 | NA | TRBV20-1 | TGCAGCCACCGGGGTGGGGGGACCCAGTACTTC | CSHRGGGTQYF
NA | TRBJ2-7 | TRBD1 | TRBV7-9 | TGTGCCAGCAGCTTAACGGGACAGAGCGCCTCAGAGCACTACTTC | CASSLTGQSASEHYF
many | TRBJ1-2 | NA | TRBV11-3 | TGTGCCAGCAGCCGCGCGGGGGATGGCTACACCTTC | CASSRAGDGYTF
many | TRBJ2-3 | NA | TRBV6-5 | TGTGCCAGCGGTCCCGGGGTCCCCGATACGCAGTATTTT | CASGPGVPDTQYF
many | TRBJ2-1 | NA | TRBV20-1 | TGCAGTGCTAGAGGCACCGAGGACTTTCGGCGCAATGAGCAGTTCTTC | CSARGTEDFRRNEQFF
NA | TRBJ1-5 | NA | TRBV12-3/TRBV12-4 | TGTGCCAGCAGGGGGGGGGTTAGCAATCGGCCCCAGCATTTT | CASRGGVSNRPQHF
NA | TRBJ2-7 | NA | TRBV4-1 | TGCGCCAGCAGCCCCCGGGGGGGACAGGACTACGAGCGGTACTTC | CASSPRGGQDYERYF
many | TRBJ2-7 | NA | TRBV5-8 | TGTGCCATCTTTGGGGGGCACGAGCAGTACTTC | CAIFGGHEQYF
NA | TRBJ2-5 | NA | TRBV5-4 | TGTGCCAGCAGCTTGGTCCCACAAGAGACCCAGTACTTC | CASSLVPQETQYF
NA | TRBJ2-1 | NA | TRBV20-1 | TGCAGTGCTATTAAACCCGGGGCCGCCGTCAACAATGAGCAGTTCTTC | CSAIKPGAAVNNEQFF
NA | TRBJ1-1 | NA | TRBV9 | TGTGCCAGCAGCGTTGGGGGAGGGAGGGACACTGAAGCTTTCTTT | CASSVGGGRDTEAFF
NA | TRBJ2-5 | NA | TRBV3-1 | TGTGCCAGCAGCCAAGCAGGGACGGAAGAGACCCAGTACTTC | CASSQAGTEETQYF
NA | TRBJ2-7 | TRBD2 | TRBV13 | TGTGCCAGCAGCCCATCCTTCAGCGGGAGGGGCGAGCAGTACTTC | CASSPSFSGRGEQYF
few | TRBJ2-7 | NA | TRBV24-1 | TGTGCCACCAGTGATTTACAACAGGGCCACTACGAGCAGTACTTC | CATSDLQQGHYEQYF
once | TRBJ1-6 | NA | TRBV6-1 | TGTGCCAGCACCGCCGAGCCCGGGGCCGGAGGTTCACCCCTCCACTTT | CASTAEPGAGGSPLHF
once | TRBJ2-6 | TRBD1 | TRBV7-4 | TGTGCCAGCAGTCCAAAACAGGGGGCAGGACCCTCTGGGGCCAACGTCCTGACTTTC | CASSPKQGAGPSGANVLTF
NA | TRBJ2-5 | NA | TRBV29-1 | TGCAGTGCTAGATCCCAGGGGCTCGGAGAGACCCAGTACTTC | CSARSQGLGETQYF
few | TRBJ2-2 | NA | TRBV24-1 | TGTGCCACCAGTGTGTGGGGAACCGGGGAGCTGTTTTTT | CATSVWGTGELFF
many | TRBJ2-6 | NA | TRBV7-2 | TGTGCCAGCAGCCACCAATGGGCCCTCTCTGGGGCCAACGTCCTGACTTTC | CASSHQWALSGANVLTF
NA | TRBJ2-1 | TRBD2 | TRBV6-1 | TGTGCCAGCCACTTTAGCGGGAACGGGTACAATGAGCAGTTCTTC | CASHFSGNGYNEQFF
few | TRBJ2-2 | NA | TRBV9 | TGTGCCAGCAGCGCACAGAACACCGGGGAGCTGTTTTTT | CASSAQNTGELFF
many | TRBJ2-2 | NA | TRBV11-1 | TGTGCCAGCAGCTTAGTCCAGGGACCGACCGGGGAGCTGTTTTTT | CASSLVQGPTGELFF
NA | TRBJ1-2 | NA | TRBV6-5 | TGTGCCAGCAGGGACGAGGAGGGCTACACCTTC | CASRDEEGYTF
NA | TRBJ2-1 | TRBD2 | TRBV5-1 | TGCGCCAGCAGCAAAACTAGCGGGAGGTACAATGAGCAGTTCTTC | CASSKTSGRYNEQFF
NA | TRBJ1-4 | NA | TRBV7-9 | TGTGCCAGCAGCCAGGGCTTAACTAGTGAAAAACTGTTTTTT | CASSQGLTSEKLFF
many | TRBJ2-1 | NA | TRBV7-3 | TGTGCCAGCAGCCTCGGGCCGCTCTCCTACAATGAGCAGTTCTTC | CASSLGPLSYNEQFF
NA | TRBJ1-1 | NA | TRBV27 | TGTGCCAGCAGTTTAAACGTCAATGAAGCTTTCTTT | CASSLNVNEAFF
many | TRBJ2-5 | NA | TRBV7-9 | TGTGCCAGCAGCCTAGATGACCAAGAGACCCAGTACTTC | CASSLDDQETQYF
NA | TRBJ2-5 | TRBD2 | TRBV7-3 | TGTGCCAGCAGCTTAACCACGGGAGGGGCGGAGACCCAGTACTTC | CASSLTTGGAETQYF
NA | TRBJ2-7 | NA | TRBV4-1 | TGCGCCAGCAGCCAAGGGCCGTTTGCCTACGAGCAGTACTTC | CASSQGPFAYEQYF
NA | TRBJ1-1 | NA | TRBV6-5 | TGTGCCAGCCTACTAGTGAACAGGGAGAACACTGAAGCTTTCTTT | CASLLVNRENTEAFF
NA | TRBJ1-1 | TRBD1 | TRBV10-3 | TGTGCACAAAGACAGGGTTCAGACACTGAAGCTTTCTTT | CAQRQGSDTEAFF
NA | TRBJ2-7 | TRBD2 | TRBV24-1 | TGTGCCACCAGTGATTTGCGGACTAGCGGGAGTTCCACTTACGAGCAGTACTTC | CATSDLRTSGSSTYEQYF
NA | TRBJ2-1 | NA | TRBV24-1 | TGTGCCACCAGTGATGAGGGCAGGGGACTTTACAATGAGCAGTTCTTC | CATSDEGRGLYNEQFF
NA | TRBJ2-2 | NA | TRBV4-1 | TGCGCCAGCACCCGACCGGGGAGGAACACCGGGGAGCTGTTTTTT | CASTRPGRNTGELFF
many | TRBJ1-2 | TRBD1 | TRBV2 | TGTGCCAGCAGTCGACAGGGGTCCTATGGCTACACCTTC | CASSRQGSYGYTF
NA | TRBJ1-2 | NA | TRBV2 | TGTGCCAGCCGTGTGCTAGGAAACGATTATGGCTACACCTTC | CASRVLGNDYGYTF
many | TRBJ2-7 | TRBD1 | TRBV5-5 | TGTGCCAGCGACAGGGGGACGGAGCAGTACTTC | CASDRGTEQYF
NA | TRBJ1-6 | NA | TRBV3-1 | TGTGCCAGCAGTCCAATGGATCAGGGACGTTCACCCCTCCACTTT | CASSPMDQGRSPLHF